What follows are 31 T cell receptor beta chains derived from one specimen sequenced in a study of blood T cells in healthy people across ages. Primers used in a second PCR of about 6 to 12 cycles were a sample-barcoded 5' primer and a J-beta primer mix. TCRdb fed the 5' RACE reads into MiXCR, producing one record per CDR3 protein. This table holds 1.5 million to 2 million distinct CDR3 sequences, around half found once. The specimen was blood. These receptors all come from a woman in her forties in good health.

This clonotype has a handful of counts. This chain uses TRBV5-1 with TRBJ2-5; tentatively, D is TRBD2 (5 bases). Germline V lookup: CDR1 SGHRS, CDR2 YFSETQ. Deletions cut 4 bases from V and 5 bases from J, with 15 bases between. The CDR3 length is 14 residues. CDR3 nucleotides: TGCGCCAGCAGCCTGAACGGGATAAGCGAGACCCAGTACTTC. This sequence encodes CASSLNGISETQYF.

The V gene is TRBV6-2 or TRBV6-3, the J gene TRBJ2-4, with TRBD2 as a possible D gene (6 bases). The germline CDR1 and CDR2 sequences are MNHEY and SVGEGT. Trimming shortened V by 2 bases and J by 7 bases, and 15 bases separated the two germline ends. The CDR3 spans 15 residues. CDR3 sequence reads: CASSYRAGRVNIQYF. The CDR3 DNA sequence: TGTGCCAGCAGTTACCGGGCGGGACGTGTGAACATTCAGTACTTC.

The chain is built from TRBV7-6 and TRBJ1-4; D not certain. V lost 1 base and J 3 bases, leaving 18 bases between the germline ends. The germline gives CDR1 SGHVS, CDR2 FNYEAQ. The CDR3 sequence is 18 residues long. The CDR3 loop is CASSLGAGFSGSNEKLFF. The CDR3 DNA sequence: TGTGCCAGCAGCTTAGGCGCGGGGTTCTCCGGATCTAATGAAAAACTGTTTTTT.

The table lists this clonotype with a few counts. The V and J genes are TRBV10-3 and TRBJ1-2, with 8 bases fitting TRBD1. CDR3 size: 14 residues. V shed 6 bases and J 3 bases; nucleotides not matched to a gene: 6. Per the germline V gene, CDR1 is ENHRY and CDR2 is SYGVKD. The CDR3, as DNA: TGTGCCATCAGCCTGGACAGGGTTGACTATGGCTACACCTTC. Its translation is CAISLDRVDYGYTF.

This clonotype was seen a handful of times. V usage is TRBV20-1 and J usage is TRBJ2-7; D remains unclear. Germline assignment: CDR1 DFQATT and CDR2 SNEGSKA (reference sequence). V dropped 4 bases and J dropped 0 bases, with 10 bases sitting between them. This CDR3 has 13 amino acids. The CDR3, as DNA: TGCAGTGCTAAAGCTCCTAGCTCCTACGAGCAGTACTTC. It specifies CSAKAPSSYEQYF.

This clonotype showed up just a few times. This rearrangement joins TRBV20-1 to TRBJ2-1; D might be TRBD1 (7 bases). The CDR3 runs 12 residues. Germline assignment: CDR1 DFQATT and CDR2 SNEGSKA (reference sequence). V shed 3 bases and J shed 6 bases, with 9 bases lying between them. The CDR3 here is CSASQGGNEQFF. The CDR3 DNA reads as TGCAGTGCTAGCCAGGGGGGCAATGAGCAGTTCTTC.

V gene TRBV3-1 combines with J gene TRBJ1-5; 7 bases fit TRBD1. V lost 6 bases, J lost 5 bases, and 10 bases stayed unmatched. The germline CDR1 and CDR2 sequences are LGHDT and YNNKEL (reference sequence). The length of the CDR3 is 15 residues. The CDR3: CASSQQGRLDQPQHF. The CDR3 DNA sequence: TGTGCCAGCAGTCAACAGGGGAGGTTAGATCAGCCCCAGCATTTT.

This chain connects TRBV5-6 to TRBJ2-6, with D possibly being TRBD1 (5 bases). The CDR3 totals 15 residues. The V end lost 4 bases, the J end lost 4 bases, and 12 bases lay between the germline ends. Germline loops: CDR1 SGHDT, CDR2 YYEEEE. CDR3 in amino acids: CASSLDSLGANVLTF. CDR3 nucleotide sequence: TGTGCCAGCAGCCTCGACAGCCTCGGGGCCAACGTCCTGACTTTC.

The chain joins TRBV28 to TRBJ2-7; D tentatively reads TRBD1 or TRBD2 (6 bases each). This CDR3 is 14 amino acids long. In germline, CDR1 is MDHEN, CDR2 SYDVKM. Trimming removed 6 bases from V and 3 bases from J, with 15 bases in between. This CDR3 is CASRGGDALYEQYF. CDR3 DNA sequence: TGTGCCAGCAGGGGGGGCGACGCCCTCTACGAGCAGTACTTC.

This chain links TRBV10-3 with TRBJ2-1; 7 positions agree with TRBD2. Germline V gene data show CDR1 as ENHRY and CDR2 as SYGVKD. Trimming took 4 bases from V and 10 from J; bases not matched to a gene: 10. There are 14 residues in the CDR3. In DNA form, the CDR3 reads TGTGCCATCAGTGCCCCCCCAGGGAGGGAAGAGCAGTTCTTC. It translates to CAISAPPGREEQFF.

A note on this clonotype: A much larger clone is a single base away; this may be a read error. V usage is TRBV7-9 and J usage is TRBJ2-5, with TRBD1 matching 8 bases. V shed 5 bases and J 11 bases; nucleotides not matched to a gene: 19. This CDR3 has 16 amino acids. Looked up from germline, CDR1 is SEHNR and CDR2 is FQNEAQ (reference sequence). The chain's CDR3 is CASSDTETGVHNEQYF. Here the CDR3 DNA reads TGTGCCAGCAGCGACACTGAGACAGGGGTTCACAATGAGCAGTACTTC.

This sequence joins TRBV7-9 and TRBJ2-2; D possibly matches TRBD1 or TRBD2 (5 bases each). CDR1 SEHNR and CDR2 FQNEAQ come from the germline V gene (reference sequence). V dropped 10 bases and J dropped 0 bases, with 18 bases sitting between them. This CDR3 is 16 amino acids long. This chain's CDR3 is CATGTTSSPNTGELFF. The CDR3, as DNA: TGTGCCACTGGGACCACTTCGTCCCCGAACACCGGGGAGCTGTTTTTT. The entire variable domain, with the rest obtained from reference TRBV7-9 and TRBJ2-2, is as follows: DTGVSQNPRHKITKRGQNVTFRCDPISEHNRLYWYRQTLGQGPEFLTYFQNEAQLEKSRLLSDRFSAERPKGSFSTLEIQRTEQGDSAMYLCATGTTSSPNTGELFFGEGSRLTVL.

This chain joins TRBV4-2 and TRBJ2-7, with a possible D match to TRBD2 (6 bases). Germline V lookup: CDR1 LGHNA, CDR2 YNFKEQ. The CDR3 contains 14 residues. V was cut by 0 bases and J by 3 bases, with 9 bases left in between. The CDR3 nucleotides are TGTGCCAGCAGCCAAGACCGGGACTTCTACGAGCAGTACTTC. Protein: CASSQDRDFYEQYF.

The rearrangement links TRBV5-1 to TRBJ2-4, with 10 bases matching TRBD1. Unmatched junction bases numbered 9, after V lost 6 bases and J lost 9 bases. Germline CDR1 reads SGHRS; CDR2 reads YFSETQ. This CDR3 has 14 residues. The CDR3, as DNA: TGCGCCAGCATTTCGGGACAGGGGAGCGGCATTCAGTACTTC. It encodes CASISGQGSGIQYF.

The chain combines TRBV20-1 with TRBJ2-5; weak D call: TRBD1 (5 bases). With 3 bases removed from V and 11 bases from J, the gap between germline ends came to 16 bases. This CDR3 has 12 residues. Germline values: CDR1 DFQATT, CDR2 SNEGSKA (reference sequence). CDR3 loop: CSASPQGNEQYF. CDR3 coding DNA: TGCAGTGCTAGTCCCCAGGGCAATGAGCAGTACTTC.

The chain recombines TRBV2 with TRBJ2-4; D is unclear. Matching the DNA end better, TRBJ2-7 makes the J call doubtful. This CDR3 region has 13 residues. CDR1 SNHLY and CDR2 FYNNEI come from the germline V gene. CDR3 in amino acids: CASSPTKTYEQYF. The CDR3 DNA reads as TGTGCCAGCAGCCCAACCAAAACCTACGAGCAGTACTTC.

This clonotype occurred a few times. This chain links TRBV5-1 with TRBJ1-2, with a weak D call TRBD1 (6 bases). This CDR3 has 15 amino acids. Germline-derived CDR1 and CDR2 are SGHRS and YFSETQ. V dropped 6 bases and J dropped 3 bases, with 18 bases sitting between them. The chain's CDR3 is CASTLRGGADYGYTF. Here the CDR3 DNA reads TGCGCCAGCACTCTGCGGGGGGGCGCAGACTATGGCTACACCTTC.

The DNA for the CDR3 is TGTGCCAGCAGTTTGGGAAGCGGGGGAAAAGAGACCCAGTACTTC. It is translated as CASSLGSGGKETQYF. The chain recombines TRBV12-3 or TRBV12-4 with TRBJ2-5; 8 positions agree with TRBD2. Trimming removed 3 bases from V and 3 bases from J; junction bases left unmatched: 6. There are 15 residues in the CDR3.

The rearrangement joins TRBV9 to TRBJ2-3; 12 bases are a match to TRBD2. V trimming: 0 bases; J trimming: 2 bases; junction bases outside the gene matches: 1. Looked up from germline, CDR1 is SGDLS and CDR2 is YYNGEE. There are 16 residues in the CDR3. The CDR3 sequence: CASSVGLAGVTDTQYF. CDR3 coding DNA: TGTGCCAGCAGCGTAGGACTAGCGGGGGTCACAGATACGCAGTATTTT.

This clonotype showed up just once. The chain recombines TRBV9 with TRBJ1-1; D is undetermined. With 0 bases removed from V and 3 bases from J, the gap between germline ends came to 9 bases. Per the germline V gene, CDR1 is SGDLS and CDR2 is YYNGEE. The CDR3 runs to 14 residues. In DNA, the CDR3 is TGTGCCAGCAGCGTAGGACCCATGCACACTGAAGCTTTCTTT. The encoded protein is CASSVGPMHTEAFF.

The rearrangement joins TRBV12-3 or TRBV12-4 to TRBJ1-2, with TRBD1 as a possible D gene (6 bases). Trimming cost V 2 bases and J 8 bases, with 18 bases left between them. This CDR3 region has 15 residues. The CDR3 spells CASSLRTDVAGGYTF. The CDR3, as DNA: TGTGCCAGCAGTTTAAGGACAGATGTAGCGGGCGGCTACACCTTC.

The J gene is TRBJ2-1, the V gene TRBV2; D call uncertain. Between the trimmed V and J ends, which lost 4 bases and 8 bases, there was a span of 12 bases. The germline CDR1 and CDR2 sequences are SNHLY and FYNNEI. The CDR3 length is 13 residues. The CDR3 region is CASSVVREDEQFF. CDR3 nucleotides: TGTGCCAGCAGTGTGGTAAGAGAGGATGAGCAGTTCTTC.

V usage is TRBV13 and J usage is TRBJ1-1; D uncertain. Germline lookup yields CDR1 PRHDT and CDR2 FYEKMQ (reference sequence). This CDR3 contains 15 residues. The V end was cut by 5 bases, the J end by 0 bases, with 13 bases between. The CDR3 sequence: CASSPRVGLNTEAFF. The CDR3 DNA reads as TGTGCCAGCAGCCCCCGTGTAGGGTTGAACACTGAAGCTTTCTTT.

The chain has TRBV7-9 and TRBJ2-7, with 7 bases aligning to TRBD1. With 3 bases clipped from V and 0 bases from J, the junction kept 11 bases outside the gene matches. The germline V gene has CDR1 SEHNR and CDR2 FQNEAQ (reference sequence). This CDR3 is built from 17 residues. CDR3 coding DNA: TGTGCCAGCAGCTTGCCCCAACGACAGGGTCTCTCCTACGAGCAGTACTTC. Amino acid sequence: CASSLPQRQGLSYEQYF. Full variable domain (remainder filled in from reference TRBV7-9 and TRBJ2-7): DTGVSQNPRHKITKRGQNVTFRCDPISEHNRLYWYRQTLGQGPEFLTYFQNEAQLEKSRLLSDRFSAERPKGSFSTLEIQRTEQGDSAMYLCASSLPQRQGLSYEQYFGPGTRLTVT.

The CDR3, as DNA: TGTGCCAGCAGCTCGGGGGATTTAGCCAAAAACATTCAGTACTTC. This sequence encodes CASSSGDLAKNIQYF. V gene TRBV12-3 or TRBV12-4 combines with J gene TRBJ2-4; TRBD2 might be the D (6 bases). V was clipped by 6 bases and J by 0 bases, with 12 bases between them. The CDR3 spans 15 residues.

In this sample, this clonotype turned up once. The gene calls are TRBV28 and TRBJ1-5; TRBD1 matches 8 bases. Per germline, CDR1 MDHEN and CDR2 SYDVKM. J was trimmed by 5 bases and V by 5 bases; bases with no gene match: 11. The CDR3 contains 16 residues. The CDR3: CASSKRGRTGYQPQHF. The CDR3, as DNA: TGTGCCAGCAGTAAAAGGGGGCGGACAGGGTATCAGCCCCAGCATTTT.

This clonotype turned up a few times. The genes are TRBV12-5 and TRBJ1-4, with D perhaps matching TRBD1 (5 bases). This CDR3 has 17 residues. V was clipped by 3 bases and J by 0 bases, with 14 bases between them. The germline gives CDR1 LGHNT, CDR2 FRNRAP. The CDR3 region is CASGLSGLRATNEKLFF. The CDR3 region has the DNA TGTGCTAGTGGTTTATCAGGGCTCCGGGCAACTAATGAAAAACTGTTTTTT.

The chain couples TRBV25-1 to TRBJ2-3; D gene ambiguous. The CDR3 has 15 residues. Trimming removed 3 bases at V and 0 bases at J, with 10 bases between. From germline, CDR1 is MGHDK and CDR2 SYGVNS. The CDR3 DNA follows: TGTGCCAGCAGTGATTCGGCGGCTAGCACAGATACGCAGTATTTT. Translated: CASSDSAASTDTQYF.

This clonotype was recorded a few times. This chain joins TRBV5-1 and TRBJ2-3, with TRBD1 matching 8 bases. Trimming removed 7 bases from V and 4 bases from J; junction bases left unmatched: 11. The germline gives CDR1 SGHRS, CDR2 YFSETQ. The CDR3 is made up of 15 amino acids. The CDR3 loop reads CASCPDRAPPDTQYF. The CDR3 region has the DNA TGCGCCAGCTGCCCGGACAGGGCTCCGCCAGATACGCAGTATTTT.

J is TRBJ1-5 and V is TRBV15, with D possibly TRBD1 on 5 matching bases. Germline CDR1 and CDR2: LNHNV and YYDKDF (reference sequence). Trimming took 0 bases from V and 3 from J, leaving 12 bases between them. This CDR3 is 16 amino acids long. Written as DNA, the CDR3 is TGTGCCACCAGCAGAGACCGGGACGTCTACAATCAGCCCCAGCATTTT. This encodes CATSRDRDVYNQPQHF.

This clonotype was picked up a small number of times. The DNA for the CDR3 is TGCGCCAGCAGCCAAGATGAGGAGGGGATTGAGCAGTTCTTC. Translation gives CASSQDEEGIEQFF. The gene calls are TRBV4-3 and TRBJ2-1; D might be TRBD2 (6 bases). There are 14 residues in the CDR3. V gave up 0 bases and J gave up 9 bases, with 12 bases separating them. In germline, CDR1 is LGHNA, CDR2 YSLEER.